This T cell receptor (beta chain) derives from a study of T cells in women clearing cervical HPV infection listed by TCRdb under 2018. Study-wide context: The cases were some 26 women with histologically confirmed HPV16-related CIN3 or worse, and 2 of those women had invasive cancers. Since HLA typing was available for only a few women, HLA type could not be ruled out as a confounder. As quality controls, five blinded duplicates were added to each group, bringing the total to about 60 samples made up of roughly 50 participants and some 10 replicates. Nested within Costa Rica's Guanacaste HPV Natural History Study, an exploratory proof-of-principle case-control study compared TCR repertoires across cervical HPV16 outcomes. Case blood was taken at the visit when the lesion was first identified, whereas control blood was taken when infection was no longer detected. The parent cohort enrolled around 10,000 women aged 18 or older in Guanacaste, Costa Rica, during about 1992 to 1995 and followed them for over six years. Among cases, blood sampling came a median of 149 days after lesion detection, with an interquartile range of about 85 to 220 days. Cases had a median age of almost 35 years and controls had a median age of about 41, with no significant differences in baseline characteristics. Cases and controls were matched on year of sample collection and on age within five years. The roughly 25 controls were women who cleared a single incident HPV16 infection within 12 months without developing precancer or cancer.

Every participant had a single incident cervical HPV16 infection, and women with prevalent HPV16 infections were excluded. Cervical HPV DNA was detected with MY09/MY11 PCR, and genotyping was done by dot-blot hybridization. About 14 mL of heparinized blood were centrifuged, and the buffy coat was aliquoted, frozen at -30°C, then stored at -80°C. Genomic DNA was extracted from buffy coat specimens using QIAGEN kits. TCR beta CDR3 regions were amplified by multiplex PCR from an average of roughly 1,200 ng genomic DNA per sample using the immunoSEQ assay. Primer bias was corrected in the assay by using a complete synthetic TCR repertoire to establish an amplification baseline. The amplicons were sequenced using the Illumina platform. From the authors' description of their analysis: Sequences were error-corrected by clustering with frequency ratios and a modified nearest-neighbor algorithm, then analyzed in the immunoSEQ Analyzer with IMGT gene definitions. At each rarefaction depth, TCR richness and evenness were averaged across 20 rarefaction repeats, and any sample with fewer sequences than the depth was left out. V, D and J gene relative abundances were compared between groups with Wilcoxon rank sum tests, applying FDR correction. An intraclass correlation of just under 96% for TCR richness and an average of roughly 76% across 65 to 80 gene segments were obtained from the blinded duplicates. Sourced from immuneACCESS, this table was stored by TCRdb with only in-frame sequences that have V and J called. A share of the clones is absent; for the studies checked, an unresolved V gene accounts for under half, and the remainder has no known explanation. V, J and clone size were drawn from that table, and D and trimming were deduced from the DNA. The sample table gives about 30,000 clones. The ten largest clones add up to about 4% of the sample.

As for this clone: Its cognate antigen has yet to be identified. The CDR3 is cut off 3 residues early in the read; its end comes from the germline J gene.

For CDR1 and CDR2, the germline V gene (reference sequence) lists PRHDT and FYEKMQ. After removal of 5 bases from V and 2 bases from J, the junction retains 7 bases not matched to a gene. The CDR3 goes from the cysteine to the phenylalanine over 15 residues. Only the CDR3 bases that were read are kept: 36 of them, in frame from base 1. Overall study results and their limits: Across sequencing depths, CIN3+ cases showed significantly higher TCR repertoire richness than controls, but evenness did not differ between the groups. Lower TRBV6-7 relative abundance was observed in cases than in controls (around 0.11% versus 0.15%; Bonferroni P = 0.0008). T-cell numbers per sample were unknown, so richness differences could reflect varying T-cell content rather than repertoire biology. Cases were distinguished from controls with an estimated AUC of almost 0.85 by random forest classifiers combining richness and V gene abundances. Because of the cross-sectional design, the study could not determine whether the associations came before infection or resulted from infection, and neither effector/memory subsets nor HPV-specific T cells were isolated.

The V and J genes are TRBV13 and TRBJ2-3; TRBD1 matches 7 bases in the middle. Sequencing was done on a sample of blood buffy coat. This TCR was recovered from a woman between 18 and 70 years old with a cervical HPV16 infection that either progressed to CIN3+ or cleared (not recorded which). The encoded CDR3 is CASSQGQRLTDTQYF. The CDR3 bases that were read are TGTGCCAGCAGCCAGGGACAGCGACTCACAGATACG.